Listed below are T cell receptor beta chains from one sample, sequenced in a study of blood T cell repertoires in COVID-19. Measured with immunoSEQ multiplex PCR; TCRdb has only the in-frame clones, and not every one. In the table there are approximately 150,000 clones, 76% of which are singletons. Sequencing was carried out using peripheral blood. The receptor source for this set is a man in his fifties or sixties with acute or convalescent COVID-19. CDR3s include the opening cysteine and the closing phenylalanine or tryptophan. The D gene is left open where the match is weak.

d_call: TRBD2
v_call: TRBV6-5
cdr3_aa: CASSLAGVTYEQYF

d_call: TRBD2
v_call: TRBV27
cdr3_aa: CASSSREGPSYNEQFF

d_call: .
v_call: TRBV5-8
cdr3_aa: CASSLLEGYEQYF

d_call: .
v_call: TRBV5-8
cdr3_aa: CASSFRGSLNTEAFF

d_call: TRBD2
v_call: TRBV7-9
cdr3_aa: CASSLVGFGTSGLNEQFF

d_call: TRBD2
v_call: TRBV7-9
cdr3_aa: CASSSSGTAYEQYF

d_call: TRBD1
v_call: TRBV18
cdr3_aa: CASSSEQGARTEAFF

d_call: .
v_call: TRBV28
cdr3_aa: CASSSGGAGNQPQHF

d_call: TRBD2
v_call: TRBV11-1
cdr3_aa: CASSYGLAGGEQYF

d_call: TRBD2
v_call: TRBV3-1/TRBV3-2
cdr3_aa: CASSQVWGRAINEQFF

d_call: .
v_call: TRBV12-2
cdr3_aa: CASRLGWVTSGSDNEQFF

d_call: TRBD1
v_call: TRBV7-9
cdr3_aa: CASSPQGASEAFF

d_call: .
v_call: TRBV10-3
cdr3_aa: CAISGQGSGNTIYF

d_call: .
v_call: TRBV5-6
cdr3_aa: CASSFPGNKNIQYF

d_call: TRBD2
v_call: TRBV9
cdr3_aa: CASSVASSGGGNEQFF

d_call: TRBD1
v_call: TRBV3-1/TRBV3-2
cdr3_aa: CASSPHSPRDRRGLSGNTIYF

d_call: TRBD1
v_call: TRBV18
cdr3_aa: CASSPPGRGVQPQHF

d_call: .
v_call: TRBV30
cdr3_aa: CAWSVRGNQPQHF

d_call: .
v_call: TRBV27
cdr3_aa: CASSSIQGQPQHF

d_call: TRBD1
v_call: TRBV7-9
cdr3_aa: CASSLSTGGTGELFF

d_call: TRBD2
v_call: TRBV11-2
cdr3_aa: CASSRGLAGGTSETQYF

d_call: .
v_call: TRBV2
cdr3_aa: CASAREARLGTDTQYF

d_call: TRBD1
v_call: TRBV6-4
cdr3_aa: CASSLGQGWDTQYF

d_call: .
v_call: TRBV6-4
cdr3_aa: CASSDSFTGELFF

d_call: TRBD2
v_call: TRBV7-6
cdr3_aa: CASSLTKTSPTYEQYF

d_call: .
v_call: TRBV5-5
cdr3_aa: CASSSYFSYEQYF

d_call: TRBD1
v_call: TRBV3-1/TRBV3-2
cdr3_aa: CASSPTGTGGYEQYF

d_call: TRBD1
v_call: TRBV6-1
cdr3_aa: CASSEGDRVNSPLHF

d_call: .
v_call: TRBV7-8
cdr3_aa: CASSPQQGSGSPLHF

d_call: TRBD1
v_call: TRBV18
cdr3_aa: CASSPGTGGPYEQYF

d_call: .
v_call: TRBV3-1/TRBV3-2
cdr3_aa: CASSLPGLEQFF

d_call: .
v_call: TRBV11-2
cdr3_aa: CASSSGRVEKLFF